Below, one T cell receptor beta chain is given with its context. Which antigen it targets is not known. Base qualities are not recorded, but no much larger clone differs from it by a single base. The data are from a study of blood T cell repertoires in COVID-19 (dated by TCRdb to 2019 to 2021). For context, the study as a whole: Samples from collaborators originated in the United States, Italy and Spain and spanned both the acute and convalescent phases of COVID-19. The material from the prospective study consisted of cDNA or gDNA derived from T cells, B-cell-depleted T cells, or PBMCs. HLA class I and class II types, where available, came from metadata supplied by the sample provider rather than from assay-based typing. Samples came from the ongoing ImmuneRACE study (first 160 participants) plus 1,254 subjects from 6 global collaborators. The dataset comprised deeply sampled blood TCRbeta repertoires from subjects exposed to, actively infected with, or recovered from COVID-19. The repertoires were released in a freely available public database intended as a resource for research on the immune response to SARS-CoV-2. Sample metadata almost always included a de-identified subject ID, COVID-19 status, age in years and sex. What the work shows at the level of the full study, not this receptor alone: Clinical and demographic metadata were provided uncurated, with the amount varying by source and participant.

Looking up the germline V gene yields CDR1 SNHLY and CDR2 FYNNEI. Inclusive of the bounding cysteine and phenylalanine, the CDR3 is 16 residues long. Left in the record is the CDR3 DNA by itself, 48 bases read in frame from the first base. V is reduced by 6 bases and J by 3 bases, leaving a spacing of 19 bases between them. Collaborating institutions collected whole blood in K2EDTA tubes following their own protocols. For TCRbeta analysis, collaborators shipped samples in one of three forms: frozen whole blood, isolated PBMCs, or DNA extracted from either of those sample types. The immunoSEQ Assay, a bias-controlled multiplex PCR, was used to amplify TCRbeta CDR3 regions from genomic DNA. The study's own analysis went as follows. The number of nucleated cells in each sample was estimated from the amplification of reference gene primers within the assay. Sequence reads were collapsed and filtered to measure the absolute abundance of every unique TCRbeta CDR3 rearrangement. Productive Simpson clonality was computed per sample as the square root of Simpson's diversity index over productive rearrangements. This immuneACCESS table, as held by TCRdb, lists in-frame sequences with V and J called but not all clones. Of the missing ones, under half trace to an unresolved V gene in checked studies; the others have no known cause. V, J and clone size derive from that table, while D and trimming were established from the DNA sequence. This sample gives about 190,000 clones in total; 84% of them show up just once. The ten largest clones take up roughly a fifth of the sample.

This receptor chain uses TRBV2 and TRBJ2-3; TRBD2 is perhaps the D gene, given 5 matching bases. The sample comprised peripheral blood. The clonotype comes from a human donor in a cohort sampled during active COVID-19. The nucleotide sequence reads TGTGCCAGCAGCTTCGGACTGGAGTCTCAGACAGATACGCAGTATTTT. This yields the protein CASSFGLESQTDTQYF.